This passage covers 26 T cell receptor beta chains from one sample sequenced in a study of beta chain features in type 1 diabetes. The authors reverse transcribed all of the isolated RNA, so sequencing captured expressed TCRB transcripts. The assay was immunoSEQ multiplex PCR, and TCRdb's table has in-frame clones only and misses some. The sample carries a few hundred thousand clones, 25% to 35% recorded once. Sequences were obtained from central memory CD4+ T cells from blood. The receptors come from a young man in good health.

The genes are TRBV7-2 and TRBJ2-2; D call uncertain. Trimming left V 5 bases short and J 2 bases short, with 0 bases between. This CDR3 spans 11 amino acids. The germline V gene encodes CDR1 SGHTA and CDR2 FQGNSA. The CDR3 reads CASSNTGELFF. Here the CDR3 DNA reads TGTGCCAGCAGCAACACCGGGGAGCTGTTTTTT.

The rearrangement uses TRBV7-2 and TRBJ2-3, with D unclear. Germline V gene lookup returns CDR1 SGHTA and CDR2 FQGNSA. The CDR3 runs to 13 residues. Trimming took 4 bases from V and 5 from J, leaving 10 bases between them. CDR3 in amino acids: CASSSSPLDTQYF. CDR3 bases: TGTGCCAGCAGCTCCTCCCCCCTAGATACGCAGTATTTT.

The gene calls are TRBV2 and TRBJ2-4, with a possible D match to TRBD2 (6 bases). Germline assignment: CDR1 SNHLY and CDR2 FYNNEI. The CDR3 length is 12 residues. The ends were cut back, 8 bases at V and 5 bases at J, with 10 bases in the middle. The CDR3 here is CASAGRENIQYF. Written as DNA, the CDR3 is TGTGCCAGCGCGGGACGAGAAAACATTCAGTACTTC.

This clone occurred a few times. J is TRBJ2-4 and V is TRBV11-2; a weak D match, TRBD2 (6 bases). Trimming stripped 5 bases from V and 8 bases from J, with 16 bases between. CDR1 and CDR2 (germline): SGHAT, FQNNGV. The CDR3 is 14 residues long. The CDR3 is CASSTILARDIQYF. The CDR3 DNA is TGTGCCAGCAGCACCATACTAGCCCGGGACATTCAGTACTTC.

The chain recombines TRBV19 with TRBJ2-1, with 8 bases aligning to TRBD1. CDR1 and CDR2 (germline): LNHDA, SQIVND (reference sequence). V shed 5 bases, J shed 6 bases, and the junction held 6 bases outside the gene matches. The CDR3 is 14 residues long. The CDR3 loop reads CASSARTGSNEQFF. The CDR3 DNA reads TGTGCCAGTAGTGCCCGGACAGGGTCCAATGAGCAGTTCTTC. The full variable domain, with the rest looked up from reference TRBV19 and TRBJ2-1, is DGGITQSPKYLFRKEGQNVTLSCEQNLNHDAMYWYRQDPGQGLRLIYYSQIVNDFQKGDIAEGYSVSREKKESFPLTVTSAQKNPTAFYLCASSARTGSNEQFFGPGTRLTVL.

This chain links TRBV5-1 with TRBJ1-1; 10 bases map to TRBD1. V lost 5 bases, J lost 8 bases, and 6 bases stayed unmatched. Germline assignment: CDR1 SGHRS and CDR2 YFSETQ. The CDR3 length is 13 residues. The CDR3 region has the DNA TGCGCCAGCAGTTCAGACAGGGGGCGAGAAGCTTTCTTT. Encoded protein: CASSSDRGREAFF.

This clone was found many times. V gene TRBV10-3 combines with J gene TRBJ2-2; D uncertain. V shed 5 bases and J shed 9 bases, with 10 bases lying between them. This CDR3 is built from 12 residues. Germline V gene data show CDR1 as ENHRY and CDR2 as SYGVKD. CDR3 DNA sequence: TGTGCCATCAGTCCCTCGGGCCGGGAGCTGTTTTTT. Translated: CAISPSGRELFF.

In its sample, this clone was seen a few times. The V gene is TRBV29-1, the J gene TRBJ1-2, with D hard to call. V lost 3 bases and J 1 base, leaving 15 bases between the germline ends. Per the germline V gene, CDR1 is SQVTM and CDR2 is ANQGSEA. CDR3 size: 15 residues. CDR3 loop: CSVDAQDGFNYGYTF. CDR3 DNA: TGCAGCGTTGATGCTCAGGACGGCTTTAACTATGGCTACACCTTC.

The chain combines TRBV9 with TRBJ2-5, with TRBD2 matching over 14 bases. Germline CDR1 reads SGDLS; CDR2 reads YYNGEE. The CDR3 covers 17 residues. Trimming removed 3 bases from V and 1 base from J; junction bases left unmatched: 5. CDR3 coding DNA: TGTGCCAGCAGCGCAGGGACTAGCGGGGGTATCCAAGAGACCCAGTACTTC. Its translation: CASSAGTSGGIQETQYF.

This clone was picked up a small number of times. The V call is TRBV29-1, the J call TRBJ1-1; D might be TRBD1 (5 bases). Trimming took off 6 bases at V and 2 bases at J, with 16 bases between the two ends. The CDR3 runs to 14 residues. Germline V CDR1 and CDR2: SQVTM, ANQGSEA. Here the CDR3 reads CSVPPQRGNTEAFF. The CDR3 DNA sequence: TGCAGCGTGCCACCGCAGAGGGGTAACACTGAAGCTTTCTTT.

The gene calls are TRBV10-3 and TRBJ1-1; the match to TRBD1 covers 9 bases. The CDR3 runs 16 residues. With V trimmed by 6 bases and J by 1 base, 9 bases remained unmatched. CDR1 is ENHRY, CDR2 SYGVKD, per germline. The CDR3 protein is CAISPGTGSGNTEAFF. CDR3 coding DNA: TGTGCCATCAGCCCCGGGACAGGGAGTGGGAACACTGAAGCTTTCTTT.

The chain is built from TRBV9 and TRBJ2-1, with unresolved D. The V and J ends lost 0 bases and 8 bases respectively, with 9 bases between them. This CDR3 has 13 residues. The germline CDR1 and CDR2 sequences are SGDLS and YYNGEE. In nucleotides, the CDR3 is TGTGCCAGCAGCGTAGGGGTCCTCGATGAGCAGTTCTTC. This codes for CASSVGVLDEQFF.

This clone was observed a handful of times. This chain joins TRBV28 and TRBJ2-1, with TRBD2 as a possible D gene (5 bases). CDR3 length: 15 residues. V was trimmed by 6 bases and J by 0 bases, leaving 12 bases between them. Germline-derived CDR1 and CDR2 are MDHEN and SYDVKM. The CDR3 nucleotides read TGTGCCAGCAGAGAGGGAGCGAGCTCCTACAATGAGCAGTTCTTC. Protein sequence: CASREGASSYNEQFF.

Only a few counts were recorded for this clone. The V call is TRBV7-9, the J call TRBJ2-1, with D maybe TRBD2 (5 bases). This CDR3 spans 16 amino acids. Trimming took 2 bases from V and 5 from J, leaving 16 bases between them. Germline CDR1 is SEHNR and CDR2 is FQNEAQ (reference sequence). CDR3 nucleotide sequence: TGTGCCAGCAGCTTACCCGGAGTGAGTAGCGACAATGAGCAGTTCTTC. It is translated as CASSLPGVSSDNEQFF.

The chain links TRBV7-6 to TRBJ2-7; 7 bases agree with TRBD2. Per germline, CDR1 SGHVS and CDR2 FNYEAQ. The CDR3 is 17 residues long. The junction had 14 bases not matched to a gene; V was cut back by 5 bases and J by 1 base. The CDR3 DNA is TGTGCCAGCAGCCCGTTAGGACTAGGGACGACGTCCTACGAGCAGTACTTC. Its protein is CASSPLGLGTTSYEQYF.

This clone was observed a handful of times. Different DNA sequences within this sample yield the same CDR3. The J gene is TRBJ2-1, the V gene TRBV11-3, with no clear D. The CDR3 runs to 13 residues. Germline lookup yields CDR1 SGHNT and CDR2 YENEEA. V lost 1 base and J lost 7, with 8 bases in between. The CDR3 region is CASSLGRSNEQFF. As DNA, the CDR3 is TGTGCCAGCAGCTTAGGTAGAAGTAATGAGCAGTTCTTC.

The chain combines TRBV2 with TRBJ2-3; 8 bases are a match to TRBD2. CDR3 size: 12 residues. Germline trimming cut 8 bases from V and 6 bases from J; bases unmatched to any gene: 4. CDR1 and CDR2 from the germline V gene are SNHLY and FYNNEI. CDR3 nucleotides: TGTGCCAGCCTCCCGGGAGGGGATACGCAGTATTTT. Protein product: CASLPGGDTQYF.

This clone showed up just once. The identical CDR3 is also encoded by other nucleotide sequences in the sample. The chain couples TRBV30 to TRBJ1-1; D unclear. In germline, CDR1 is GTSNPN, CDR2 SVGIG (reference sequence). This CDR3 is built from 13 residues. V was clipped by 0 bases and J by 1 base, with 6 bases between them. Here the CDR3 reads CAWSVQANTEAFF. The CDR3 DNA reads TGTGCCTGGAGTGTGCAGGCGAACACTGAAGCTTTCTTT.

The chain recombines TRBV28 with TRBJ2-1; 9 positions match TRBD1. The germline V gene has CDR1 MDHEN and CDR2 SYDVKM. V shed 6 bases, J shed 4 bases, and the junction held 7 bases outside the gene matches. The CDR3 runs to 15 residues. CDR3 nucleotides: TGTGCCAGCAGAGAACAGGGGGCTCAATACAATGAGCAGTTCTTC. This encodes CASREQGAQYNEQFF.

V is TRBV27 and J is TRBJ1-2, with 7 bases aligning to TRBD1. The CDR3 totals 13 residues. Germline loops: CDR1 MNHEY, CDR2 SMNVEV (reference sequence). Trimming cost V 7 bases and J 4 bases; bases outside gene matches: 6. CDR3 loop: CASKGQSSYGYTF. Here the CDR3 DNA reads TGTGCCAGCAAGGGACAGTCTTCCTATGGCTACACCTTC.

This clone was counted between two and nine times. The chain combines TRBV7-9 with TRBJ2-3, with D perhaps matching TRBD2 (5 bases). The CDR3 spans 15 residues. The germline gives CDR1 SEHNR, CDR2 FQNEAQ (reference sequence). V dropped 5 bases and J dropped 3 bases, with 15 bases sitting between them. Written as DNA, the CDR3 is TGTGCCAGCAGCCGAGAGGGTAAGAGGACAGATACGCAGTATTTT. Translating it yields CASSREGKRTDTQYF.

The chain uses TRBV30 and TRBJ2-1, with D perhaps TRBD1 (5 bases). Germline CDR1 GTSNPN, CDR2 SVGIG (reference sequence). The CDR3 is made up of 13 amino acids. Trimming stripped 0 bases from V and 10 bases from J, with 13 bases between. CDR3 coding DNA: TGTGCCTGGAGTGTACAAGGGGCAGGGGAGCAGTTCTTC. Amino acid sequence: CAWSVQGAGEQFF.

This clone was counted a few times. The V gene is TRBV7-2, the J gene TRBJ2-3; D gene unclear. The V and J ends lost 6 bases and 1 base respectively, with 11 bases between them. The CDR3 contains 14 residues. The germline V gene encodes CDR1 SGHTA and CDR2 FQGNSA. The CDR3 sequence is CASSLGVGTDTQYF. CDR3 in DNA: TGTGCCAGCAGTCTAGGAGTGGGCACAGATACGCAGTATTTT.

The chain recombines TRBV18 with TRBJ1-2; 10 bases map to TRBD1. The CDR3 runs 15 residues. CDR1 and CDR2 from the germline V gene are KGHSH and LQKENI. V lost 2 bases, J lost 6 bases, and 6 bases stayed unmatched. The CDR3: CASSPNTGTGDGYTF. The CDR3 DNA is TGTGCCAGCTCACCAAATACCGGGACAGGGGATGGCTACACCTTC.

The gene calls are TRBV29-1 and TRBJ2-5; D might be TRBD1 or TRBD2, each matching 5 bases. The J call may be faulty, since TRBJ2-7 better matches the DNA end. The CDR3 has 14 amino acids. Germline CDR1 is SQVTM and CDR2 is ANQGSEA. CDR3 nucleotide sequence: TGCAGCGCCTCGGGACCGACGAGCTCCTACGAGCAGTACTTC. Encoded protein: CSASGPTSSYEQYF.

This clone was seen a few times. The CDR3 here is CASSPRDGNDSYNSPLHF. DNA for the CDR3: TGCGCCAGCAGCCCCCGGGATGGGAACGACTCCTATAATTCACCCCTCCACTTT. This chain links TRBV5-1 with TRBJ1-6; D remains unclear. The germline CDR1 and CDR2 sequences are SGHRS and YFSETQ. The CDR3 is 18 residues long. The V and J ends lost 4 bases and 0 bases respectively, with 17 bases between them. Using reference TRBV5-1 and TRBJ1-6 for the parts outside the CDR3, the full variable domain is KAGVTQTPRYLIKTRGQQVTLSCSPISGHRSVSWYQQTPGQGLQFLFEYFSETQRNKGNFPGRFSGRQFSNSRSEMNVSTLELGDSALYLCASSPRDGNDSYNSPLHFGNGTRLTVT.